The 5 T cell receptor beta chains presented below share a single source sample, sequenced in a study of cytomegalovirus exposure and HLA in healthy donors. TCRdb keeps only in-frame clones here, not all; method: immunoSEQ multiplex PCR. The sample has 300,000 to 400,000 clones; around 86% are singletons. The specimen was PBMCs. The origin of the receptors is a young woman in good health and CMV-seronegative.

The chain combines TRBV5-1 with TRBJ2-5; 7 positions agree with TRBD1. Germline-derived CDR1 and CDR2 are SGHRS and YFSETQ. V shed 3 bases and J 1 base; nucleotides not matched to a gene: 9. This CDR3 is 16 amino acids long. As DNA, the CDR3 is TGCGCCAGCAGCTCGTCGGACAGGCCCGTCCAAGAGACCCAGTACTTC. Protein: CASSSSDRPVQETQYF.

The chain combines TRBV9 with TRBJ1-5, with D unresolved. The CDR3 sequence is 14 residues long. Between the trimmed V and J ends, which lost 0 bases and 9 bases, there was a span of 13 bases. Germline CDR1 is SGDLS and CDR2 is YYNGEE. This CDR3 is CASSVEYRGGPQHF. The CDR3 DNA reads as TGTGCCAGCAGCGTAGAGTACCGCGGAGGGCCCCAGCATTTT. Filled out from reference TRBV9 and TRBJ1-5, the complete variable domain reads DSGVTQTPKHLITATGQRVTLRCSPRSGDLSVYWYQQSLDQGLQFLIQYYNGEERAKGNILERFSAQQFPDLHSELNLSSLELGDSALYFCASSVEYRGGPQHFGDGTRLSIL.

The CDR3 bases are TGCGCCAGCAGGGCGGGTCCTGAAGCTTTCTTT. It encodes CASRAGPEAFF. The V and J genes are TRBV5-1 and TRBJ1-1; D gene ambiguous. V lost 5 bases, J lost 6 bases, and 8 bases lay in between. Germline V CDR1 and CDR2: SGHRS, YFSETQ. The CDR3 is 11 residues long. Looking up the rest from reference TRBV5-1 and TRBJ1-1 gives the full variable domain: KAGVTQTPRYLIKTRGQQVTLSCSPISGHRSVSWYQQTPGQGLQFLFEYFSETQRNKGNFPGRFSGRQFSNSRSEMNVSTLELGDSALYLCASRAGPEAFFGQGTRLTVV.

This clone was seen more than once but under ten times. The chain joins TRBV29-1 to TRBJ2-2, with TRBD1 identical over 10 bases. V was clipped by 5 bases and J by 3 bases; unmatched bases: 6. This CDR3 is 15 amino acids long. Germline CDR1 SQVTM, CDR2 ANQGSEA. CDR3 region: CSVLRQGADTGELFF. CDR3 DNA: TGCAGCGTTCTTCGACAGGGGGCTGACACCGGGGAGCTGTTTTTT.

This clone occurred a few times. The CDR3 DNA reads as TGCGCCAGCGGCCGGGACAGGGCGGCGGAGCAGTACTTC. Its protein product is CASGRDRAAEQYF. The chain has TRBV10-1 and TRBJ2-7; 9 bases fit TRBD1. Per germline, CDR1 WNHNN and CDR2 SYGVQD (reference sequence). The CDR3 has 13 amino acids. V gave up 8 bases and J gave up 7 bases; unmatched junction bases: 9.